This section outlines one T cell receptor (beta chain) sequence together with its context. TCRdb's copy holds only in-frame clones and misses some; the assay was immunoSEQ multiplex PCR. The sample lists more than 15,000 clones; approximately 86% were seen once. Germline V CDR1 and CDR2: SGDLS, YYNGEE. Deletions cut 0 bases from V and 0 bases from J, with 19 bases between. This CDR3 contains 20 residues. The data are from a study of PD-L1 blockade in urothelial cancer. This TCR derives from a man aged 50 to 60 with urothelial cancer. The chain joins TRBV9 to TRBJ2-6; D is possibly TRBD2 (7 bases). This sample comprised PBMCs, obtained around atezolizumab (anti-PD-L1) treatment. The CDR3 DNA reads as TGTGCCAGCAGCGTAGCCGCCTTCGGGGGGCGGAGCTCTGGGGCCAACGTCCTGACTTTC. This gives the protein CASSVAAFGGRSSGANVLTF.